Given below is one T cell receptor (beta chain) in context. Antigen: not known. The source of the sample is a study of Ad26.COV2.S vaccination and SARS-CoV-2 variants. Study information: Administration of Ad26.COV2.S was intramuscular, either once or twice 56 days apart. Broader study findings: From the TCR breadth and depth analyses, total T cell responses may have been underestimated. Breadth measured for non-spike TCRs was similar across vaccine and placebo recipients.

The V and J ends lost 1 base and 3 bases, in that order; junction bases with no gene match: 6. The CDR3 totals 16 residues. In germline, CDR1 is PRHDT, CDR2 FYEKMQ (reference sequence). TCRdb's copy holds only in-frame clones and misses some; the assay was immunoSEQ multiplex PCR. The sample holds about 350,000 clones, roughly 90% seen once. Treatment of the sample: 15 to 20 received Ad26.COV2.S at low or high dose, single or two shots; about 5 received placebo; per-sample allocation not given. Following the first vaccine or placebo injection, samples were taken on day 63. Adults aged 18-55 years in Boston included the donor.

The sequence came from a person between 18 and 60 years old who received the Ad26.COV2.S COVID-19 vaccine or a placebo. Sample: peripheral blood, taken in a trial of Ad26.COV2.S vaccine versus placebo. The V and J genes are TRBV13 and TRBJ2-1; 7 bases agree with TRBD1. The CDR3 nucleotides read TGTGCCAGCAGCTTAGATGTAGCAGGGGGCTACAATGAGCAGTTCTTC. This translates into CASSLDVAGGYNEQFF.